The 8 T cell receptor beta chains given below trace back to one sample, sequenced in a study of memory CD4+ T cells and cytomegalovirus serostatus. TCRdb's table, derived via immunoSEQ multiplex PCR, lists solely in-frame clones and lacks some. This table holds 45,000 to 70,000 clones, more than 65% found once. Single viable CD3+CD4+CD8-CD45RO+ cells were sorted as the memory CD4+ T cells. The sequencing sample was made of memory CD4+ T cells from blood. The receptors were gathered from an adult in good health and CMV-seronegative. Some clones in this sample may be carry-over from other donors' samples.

Written as DNA, the CDR3 is TGTGCCAGCAGTGAATGGGGCAGGGGGGCAGATACGCAGTATTTT. Translated: CASSEWGRGADTQYF. The chain couples TRBV6-1 to TRBJ2-3, with D perhaps TRBD1 (7 bases). The CDR3 spans 15 residues. Trimming stripped 2 bases from V and 4 bases from J, with 13 bases between. Looked up from germline, CDR1 is MNHNS and CDR2 is SASEGT.

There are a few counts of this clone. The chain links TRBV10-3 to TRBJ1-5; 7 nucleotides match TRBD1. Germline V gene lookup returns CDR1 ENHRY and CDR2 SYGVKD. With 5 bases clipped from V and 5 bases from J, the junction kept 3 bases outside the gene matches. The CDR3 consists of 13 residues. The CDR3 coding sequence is TGTGCCATCAGTACAGGGGTAGATCAGCCCCAGCATTTT. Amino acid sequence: CAISTGVDQPQHF.

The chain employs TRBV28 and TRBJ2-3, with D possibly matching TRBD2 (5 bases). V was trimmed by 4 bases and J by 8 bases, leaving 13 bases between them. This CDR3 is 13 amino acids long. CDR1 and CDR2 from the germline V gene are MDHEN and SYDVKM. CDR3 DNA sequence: TGTGCCAGCAGTTCGGGCCTCCGGGGTACGCAGTATTTT. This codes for CASSSGLRGTQYF.

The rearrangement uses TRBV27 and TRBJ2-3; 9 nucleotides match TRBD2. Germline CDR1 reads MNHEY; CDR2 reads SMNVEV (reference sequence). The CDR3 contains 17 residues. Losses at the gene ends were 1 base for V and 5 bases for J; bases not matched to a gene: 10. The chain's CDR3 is CASSLLVSGSRGDTQYF. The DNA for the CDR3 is TGTGCCAGCAGTTTATTAGTTAGCGGGAGTCGGGGAGATACGCAGTATTTT.

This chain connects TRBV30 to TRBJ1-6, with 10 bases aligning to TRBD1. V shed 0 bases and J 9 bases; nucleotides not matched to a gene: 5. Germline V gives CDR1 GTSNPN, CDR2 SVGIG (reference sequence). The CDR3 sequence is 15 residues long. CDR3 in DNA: TGTGCCTGGAGTGTACAGACAGGGGGCACTTCACCCCTCCACTTT. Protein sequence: CAWSVQTGGTSPLHF.

CDR3 nucleotide sequence: TGTGCCTGGGGCTTTGGGGCTAGCGGGAGACGGACTGAGCAGTTCTTC. Translating gives CAWGFGASGRRTEQFF. The rearrangement links TRBV30 to TRBJ2-1, with 10 nucleotides matching TRBD2. From germline, CDR1 is GTSNPN and CDR2 SVGIG (reference sequence). Trimming removed 5 bases from V and 9 bases from J; junction bases left unmatched: 16. This CDR3 spans 16 amino acids.

The CDR3 region is CAISPGQTQYF. DNA for the CDR3: TGTGCCATCAGTCCGGGCCAGACGCAGTATTTT. The chain uses TRBV10-3 and TRBJ2-3; D gene uncertain. Trimming shortened V by 5 bases and J by 9 bases, and 9 bases separated the two germline ends. In germline, CDR1 is ENHRY, CDR2 SYGVKD. The CDR3 contains 11 residues.

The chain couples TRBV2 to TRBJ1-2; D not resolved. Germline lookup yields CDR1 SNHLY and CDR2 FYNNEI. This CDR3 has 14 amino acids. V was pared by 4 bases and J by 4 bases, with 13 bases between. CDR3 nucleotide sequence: TGTGCCAGCAGTGGTGTAGGGAAGGGCTATGGCTACACCTTC. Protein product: CASSGVGKGYGYTF.